These T cell receptor beta chains were read from a single sample in a study of shared clonotypes between healthy human individuals. TCRdb's table, derived via immunoSEQ multiplex PCR, lists solely in-frame clones and lacks some. This sample yields about 2.3 million clones, of which over 85% are seen a single time; 0.39% belongs to the top ten. The sequenced sample consisted of naive CD4+ T cells from PBMCs. These receptors were obtained from a man younger than 35 in good health. Some clones in this sample may be carry-over from other donors' samples. CDR3s leave out the opening cysteine and the closing phenylalanine or tryptophan.

V gene	CDR3 length	J gene	CDR3 protein
TRBV20-1	9	TRBJ1-3	SGTSGNTIY
TRBV4-2	15	TRBJ2-1	ASSQGTAGGVYNEQF
TRBV5-6	14	TRBJ2-1	ASSLVGQGSQNEQF
TRBV11-2	13	TRBJ2-5	ASSLTITGKETQY
TRBV6-1	12	TRBJ2-7	ASSEPGGPYEQY
TRBV28	16	TRBJ2-7	ASSFPPVVGALNYEQY
TRBV6-5	13	TRBJ1-3	ASRSLGSSGNTIY
TRBV15	16	TRBJ2-5	ATSRFGRVAGVGETQY
TRBV7-2	10	TRBJ1-2	ASSLEPGGYT
TRBV6-5	12	TRBJ1-2	ASRDSSRVTGYT
TRBV30	16	TRBJ1-2	AWSVRGDTSLGDYGYT
TRBV18	11	TRBJ1-1	ASSSAQHTEAF
TRBV7-2	11	TRBJ2-7	ASSTGQFYEQY
TRBV11-2	13	TRBJ2-7	ASSLDPTGAYEQY
TRBV28	13	TRBJ2-6	ASNVRGAGANVLT
TRBV9	13	TRBJ2-7	ASSETSVPSYEQY
TRBV18	11	TRBJ1-2	ASSFQGGDGYT
TRBV18	11	TRBJ2-1	ASSPLRGEEQF
TRBV11-3	14	TRBJ1-3	ASSLYRGPSGNTIY
TRBV7-9	14	TRBJ2-7	ASSSRIVPPAYEQY
TRBV4-3	14	TRBJ2-7	ASSQAPDLLAYEQY
TRBV5-1	14	TRBJ1-3	ASSLLGGIGGNTIY
TRBV7-2	11	TRBJ2-7	ASSLGQGTEQY
TRBV9	13	TRBJ2-7	ASSVAPRLPYEQY
TRBV7-8	13	TRBJ2-2	ASSPQGSGTGELF
TRBV11-2	15	TRBJ2-3	ASSLISSGSRADTQY
TRBV7-3	13	TRBJ2-7	ASSLTGTVGYEQY